The T cell receptor beta chain under discussion was sequenced for a study of blood T cells in healthy people across ages. Alongside a J-beta primer mix, a sample-barcoded 5' primer served in a second PCR lasting roughly 6 to 11 cycles. Via MiXCR, TCRdb re-called the 5' RACE reads, giving one row per CDR3 protein. The sample has approximately 730,000 distinct CDR3 sequences; roughly two fifths are singletons. The sequenced sample was blood. This TCR derives from a woman in her sixties in good health.

In nucleotides, the CDR3 is TGTGCCAGCAGTGAAGATCCCAGGGCCCCCTACGAGCAGTACTTC. Its translation: CASSEDPRAPYEQYF. The chain links TRBV6-1 to TRBJ2-7; D might be TRBD1 (5 bases). CDR3 length: 15 amino acids. Per germline, CDR1 MNHNS and CDR2 SASEGT. Trimming pared 1 base from V and 2 bases from J, leaving 12 bases between.